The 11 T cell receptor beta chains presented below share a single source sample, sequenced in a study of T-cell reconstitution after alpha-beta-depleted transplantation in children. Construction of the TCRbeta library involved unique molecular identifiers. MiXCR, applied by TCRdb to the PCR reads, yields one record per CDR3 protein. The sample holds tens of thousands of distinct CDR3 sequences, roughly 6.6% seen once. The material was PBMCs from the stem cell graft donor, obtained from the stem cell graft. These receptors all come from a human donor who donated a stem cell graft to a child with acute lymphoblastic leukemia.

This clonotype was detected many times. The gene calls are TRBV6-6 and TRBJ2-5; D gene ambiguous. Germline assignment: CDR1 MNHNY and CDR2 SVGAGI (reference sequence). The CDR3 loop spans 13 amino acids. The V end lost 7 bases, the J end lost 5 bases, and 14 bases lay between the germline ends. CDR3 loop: CASTDPGRETQYF. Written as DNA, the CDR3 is TGTGCCAGCACCGACCCTGGACGGGAGACCCAGTACTTC.

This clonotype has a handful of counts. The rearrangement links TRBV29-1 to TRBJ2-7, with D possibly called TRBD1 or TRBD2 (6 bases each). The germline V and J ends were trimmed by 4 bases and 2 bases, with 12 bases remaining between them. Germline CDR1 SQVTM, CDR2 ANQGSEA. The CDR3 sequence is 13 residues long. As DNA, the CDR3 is TGCAGCGTTGGGTGGGGGGCTACCTACGAGCAGTACTTC. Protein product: CSVGWGATYEQYF.

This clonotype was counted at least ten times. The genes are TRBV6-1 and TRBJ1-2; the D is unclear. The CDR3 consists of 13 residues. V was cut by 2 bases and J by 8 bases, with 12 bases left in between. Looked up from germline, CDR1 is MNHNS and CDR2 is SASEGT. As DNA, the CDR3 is TGTGCCAGCAGTGAATCGGACGCTCGGGGCTACACCTTC. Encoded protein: CASSESDARGYTF.

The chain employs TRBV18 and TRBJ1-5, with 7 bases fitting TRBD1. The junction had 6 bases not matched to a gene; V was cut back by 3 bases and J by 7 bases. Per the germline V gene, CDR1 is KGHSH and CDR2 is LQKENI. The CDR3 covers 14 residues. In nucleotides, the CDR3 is TGTGCCAGCTCACCGACGACAGGGATCCAGCCCCAGCATTTT. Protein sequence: CASSPTTGIQPQHF.

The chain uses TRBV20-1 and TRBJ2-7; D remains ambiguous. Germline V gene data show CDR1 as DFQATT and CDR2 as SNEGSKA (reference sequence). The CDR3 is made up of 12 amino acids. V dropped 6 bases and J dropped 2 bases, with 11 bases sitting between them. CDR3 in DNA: TGCAGTGCAGCACAGATTACCTACGAGCAGTACTTC. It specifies CSAAQITYEQYF.

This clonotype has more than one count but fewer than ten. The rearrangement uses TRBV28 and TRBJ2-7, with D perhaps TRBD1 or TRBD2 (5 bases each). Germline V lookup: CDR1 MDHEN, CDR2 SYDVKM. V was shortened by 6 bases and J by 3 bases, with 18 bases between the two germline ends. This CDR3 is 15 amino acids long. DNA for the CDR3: TGTGCCAGCAGCTTCCGGGACGGAGAGATCTACGAGCAGTACTTC. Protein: CASSFRDGEIYEQYF.

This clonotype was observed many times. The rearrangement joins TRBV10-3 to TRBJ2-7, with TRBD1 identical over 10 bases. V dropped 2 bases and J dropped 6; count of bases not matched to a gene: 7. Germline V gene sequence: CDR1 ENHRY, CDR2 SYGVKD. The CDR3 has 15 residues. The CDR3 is CAISEIPGQGFEQYF. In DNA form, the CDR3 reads TGTGCCATCAGTGAGATTCCGGGACAGGGGTTCGAGCAGTACTTC.

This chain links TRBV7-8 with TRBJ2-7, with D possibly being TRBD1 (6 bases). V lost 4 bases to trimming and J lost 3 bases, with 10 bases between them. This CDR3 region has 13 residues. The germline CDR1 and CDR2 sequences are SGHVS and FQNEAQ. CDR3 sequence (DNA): TGTGCCAGCAGCTCCGACAGGTACTACGAGCAGTACTTC. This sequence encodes CASSSDRYYEQYF.

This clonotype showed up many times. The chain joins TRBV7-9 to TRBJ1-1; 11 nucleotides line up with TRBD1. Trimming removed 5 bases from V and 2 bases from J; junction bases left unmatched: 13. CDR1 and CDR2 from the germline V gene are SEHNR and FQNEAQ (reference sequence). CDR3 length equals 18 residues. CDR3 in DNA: TGTGCCAGCAGCCCCACCGGACGGACAGGGGGCAAAAACACTGAAGCTTTCTTT. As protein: CASSPTGRTGGKNTEAFF.

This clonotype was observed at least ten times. The CDR3 reads CASSLAAGSVSDTQYF. CDR3 nucleotides: TGTGCCAGCAGCTTAGCTGCGGGATCAGTATCAGATACGCAGTATTTT. The V gene is TRBV7-9, the J gene TRBJ2-3; TRBD2 is a possible D gene (6 bases). Germline V CDR1 and CDR2: SEHNR, FQNEAQ (reference sequence). V lost 0 bases and J 4 bases, leaving 14 bases between the germline ends. The CDR3 consists of 16 residues.

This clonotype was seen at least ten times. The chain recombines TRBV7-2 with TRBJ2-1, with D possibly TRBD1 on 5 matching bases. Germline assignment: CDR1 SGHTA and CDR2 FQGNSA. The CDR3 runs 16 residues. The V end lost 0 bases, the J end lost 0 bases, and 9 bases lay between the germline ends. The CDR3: CASSLAGDSSYNEQFF. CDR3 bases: TGTGCCAGCAGCTTAGCAGGGGATAGCTCCTACAATGAGCAGTTCTTC.